The clone carrying this T cell receptor beta chain was counted only a few times. Its cognate antigen is unknown. This same CDR3 is encoded by further DNA sequences in the sample. PCR employed 60 Vbeta and 13 Jbeta primers. Profiled with immunoSEQ multiplex PCR; TCRdb holds only in-frame clones, not every one. In the table there are some 110,000 clones, over 8% of which are singletons. The entry originates in a study of cytomegalovirus exposure and HLA in healthy donors. Study results and limitations: According to an earlier analysis, most TCR beta V segments yielded productive rearrangements about 90% or about 30% of the time. A later analysis showed TCR association rates differing by HLA locus, peaking at DRB1 and lowest at HLA-C.

The CDR3 contains 13 residues. Germline V CDR1 and CDR2: GTSNPN, SVGIG (reference sequence). The V and J ends lost 0 bases and 4 bases, in that order; junction bases with no gene match: 1. The rearrangement links TRBV30 to TRBJ2-5, with 8 bases lining up with TRBD1. The sample comprised PBMCs. The sequence was obtained from a man aged 25 to 40 in good health and CMV-seronegative. This CDR3 is CAWSVGQGETQYF. Here the CDR3 DNA reads TGTGCCTGGAGTGTAGGACAGGGAGAGACCCAGTACTTC.